The rows below give T cell receptor beta chains drawn from one sample of a study of T cells after yellow fever vaccination. MiXCR, run by TCRdb on the 5' RACE reads, gives a single entry per CDR3 protein. The table includes about 320,000 distinct CDR3 sequences, approximately 12% detected once. The sample consisted of CD4+ T cells sorted from PBMCs, taken 45 days after the yellow fever booster vaccination. These receptors came from a man aged 18 to 29 who received the YFV17D yellow fever vaccine. Each CDR3 is given with its conserved first and last residue. The order of the fields is J gene, D gene, V gene, clone size, CDR3 protein, CDR3 DNA. The D gene is left open where the match is weak. Some rows mark clone size as missing; the rest say once, few, many or name a class of expanded clone.

j_gene: TRBJ1-1
d_gene: -
v_gene: TRBV10-3
abundance: many
CDR3aa: CAIQVNTEAFF
CDR3nt: TGTGCCATTCAGGTGAACACTGAAGCTTTCTTT

j_gene: TRBJ2-1
d_gene: -
v_gene: TRBV21-1
abundance: -
CDR3aa: CASSKENWGGYNEQFF
CDR3nt: TGTGCCAGCAGCAAAGAAAATTGGGGGGGTTACAATGAGCAGTTCTTC

j_gene: TRBJ1-6
d_gene: -
v_gene: TRBV18
abundance: few
CDR3aa: CASSPGGLDSPLHF
CDR3nt: TGTGCCAGCTCACCAGGGGGTTTGGATTCACCCCTCCACTTT

j_gene: TRBJ2-2
d_gene: TRBD1
v_gene: TRBV12-3/TRBV12-4
abundance: few
CDR3aa: CASRNRGLHPTGELFF
CDR3nt: TGTGCCAGCAGAAACAGGGGGCTACACCCCACCGGGGAGCTGTTTTTT

j_gene: TRBJ2-3
d_gene: -
v_gene: TRBV5-1
abundance: -
CDR3aa: CASSDGPMGGPDTQYF
CDR3nt: TGCGCCAGCAGCGACGGGCCGATGGGGGGTCCAGATACGCAGTATTTT

j_gene: TRBJ2-7
d_gene: -
v_gene: TRBV18
abundance: -
CDR3aa: CASSPPPPSEQYF
CDR3nt: TGTGCCAGCTCACCACCGCCCCCCTCCGAGCAGTACTTC

j_gene: TRBJ1-2
d_gene: -
v_gene: TRBV7-2
abundance: -
CDR3aa: CASSLRTALANYGYTF
CDR3nt: TGTGCCAGCAGCTTACGGACAGCTCTGGCTAACTATGGCTACACCTTC

j_gene: TRBJ1-5
d_gene: TRBD1
v_gene: TRBV19
abundance: -
CDR3aa: CASSIVRDRDQPQHF
CDR3nt: TGTGCCAGTAGTATAGTCAGGGACAGGGATCAGCCCCAGCATTTT

j_gene: TRBJ2-4
d_gene: -
v_gene: TRBV2
abundance: -
CDR3aa: CASSEPNRYRAKNIQYF
CDR3nt: TGTGCCAGCAGTGAGCCGAACCGTTACCGAGCCAAAAACATTCAGTACTTC

j_gene: TRBJ2-2
d_gene: TRBD1
v_gene: TRBV30
abundance: -
CDR3aa: CAWSPPTGTGGFGELFF
CDR3nt: TGTGCCTGGAGTCCCCCAACCGGGACAGGGGGCTTCGGGGAGCTGTTTTTT

j_gene: TRBJ2-1
d_gene: TRBD1
v_gene: TRBV7-2
abundance: -
CDR3aa: CASSEQGNEQFF
CDR3nt: TGTGCCAGCAGCGAACAGGGGAATGAGCAGTTCTTC

j_gene: TRBJ1-2
d_gene: -
v_gene: TRBV5-6
abundance: many
CDR3aa: CASSLDFSSGTTYGYTF
CDR3nt: TGTGCCAGCAGCTTGGATTTTTCGTCAGGAACGACGTATGGCTACACCTTC

j_gene: TRBJ2-4
d_gene: -
v_gene: TRBV5-1
abundance: many
CDR3aa: CASSLDGQRAKNIQYF
CDR3nt: TGCGCCAGCAGCTTGGATGGACAGCGGGCCAAAAACATTCAGTACTTC

j_gene: TRBJ2-6
d_gene: -
v_gene: TRBV14
abundance: few
CDR3aa: CASSPYYRAGANVLTF
CDR3nt: TGTGCCAGCAGCCCCTACTACAGGGCTGGGGCCAACGTCCTGACTTTC

j_gene: TRBJ1-2
d_gene: TRBD1
v_gene: TRBV5-1
abundance: few
CDR3aa: CASSLATTGVYGYTF
CDR3nt: TGCGCCAGCAGCTTGGCCACGACAGGGGTATATGGCTACACCTTC

j_gene: TRBJ2-7
d_gene: TRBD1
v_gene: TRBV6-5
abundance: few
CDR3aa: CASSPYGQGGYEQYF
CDR3nt: TGTGCCAGCAGCCCCTACGGACAGGGAGGTTACGAGCAGTACTTC

j_gene: TRBJ1-2
d_gene: -
v_gene: TRBV12-3/TRBV12-4
abundance: few
CDR3aa: CASSLAGGPYGYTF
CDR3nt: TGTGCCAGCAGTTTAGCGGGGGGCCCCTATGGCTACACCTTC

j_gene: TRBJ2-7
d_gene: TRBD1
v_gene: TRBV9
abundance: few
CDR3aa: CASSVWDRGGEQYF
CDR3nt: TGTGCCAGCAGCGTTTGGGACAGGGGTGGAGAGCAGTACTTC

j_gene: TRBJ2-2
d_gene: TRBD2
v_gene: TRBV7-9
abundance: -
CDR3aa: CASSLGTSGGNTGELFF
CDR3nt: TGTGCCAGCAGCCTCGGGACTAGCGGGGGAAACACCGGGGAGCTGTTTTTT